Below, one TCR beta chain is given with its context. Its binding antigen is unknown. Base quality data are lacking; no much larger clone is found one base away. In total, roughly 670 healthy bone marrow donors made up the cohort. All cohort members were sampled while nominally healthy, although unrecorded immune exposures were likely present. The donor tested CMV seropositive, placing the donor among the roughly 300 seropositive members of the cohort. Every donor gave a peripheral blood sample, and the peripheral blood mononuclear cells from that sample were used for TCR beta sequencing. The Qiagen DNeasy Blood Extraction Kit was used to extract genomic DNA from the blood cell samples. Looking up the germline V gene (reference sequence) yields CDR1 SEHNR and CDR2 FQNEAQ. The CDR3 numbers 16 residues from cysteine through phenylalanine. Only CDR3 DNA is held: 48 bases, read in frame from base 1. At the junction V is shortened by 1 base and J by 1 base, with 13 bases in between.

This sample is part of a study of cytomegalovirus exposure and HLA in healthy donors (dated by TCRdb to about 2017). Broadly, across the study: In an earlier analysis of 450 to 750 of the donors, 250 to 350 Gb of sequence data and 117 million unique TCR beta sequences from about 179 million T cells were reported. Roughly 300 gigabases of sequencing data and around 87 million unique TCR sequences were included in an early release covering about 700 HLA-typed donors. Of the 398 genotyped donors, 75% to 85% were placed in the genetic ancestry cluster associated with self-reported Caucasian donors. The study was designed to test whether signatures of past pathogen exposure could be identified by cataloging public T cell receptors. The study profiled the T cell repertoires of about 720 subjects by immunosequencing and related them to cytomegalovirus serostatus. In addition to the first cohort of roughly 700 subjects, a separate validation cohort of approximately 130 different subjects was used. The study combined high-throughput TCR immunosequencing, statistical association of individual TCRs with disease status, and machine learning to predict cytomegalovirus infection status. In a later analysis, previously published TCR beta repertoires from 666 donors were re-analyzed and high-resolution HLA genotyping was added so that TCR occurrence patterns could be studied. Rather than drawing on any new phenotypic data, the later analysis identified candidate immune exposures from TCR beta sequences and the way those sequences occurred across donors. An earlier analysis of approximately 500 of the donors applied high-throughput TCR beta sequencing to assess whether each TCR beta V gene segment acted as functional or pseudogenic. Donor age, sex, ethnicity and CMV serostatus were collected together with the repertoire data. A later genetic analysis used genome-wide SNP genotypes for about three fifths of the 666 donors, treating that subset as a discovery cohort. All discovery cohort repertoires had been generated using a single sequencing platform. HLA typing covered class I and class II loci at four-digit resolution. Typing coverage differed by locus: A, B, C, DRB1 and DQB1 were typed in roughly 629-630 donors, DQA1 in 522, DPA1 in around 600, and DPB1 in about 450. A handful of DR-DQ haplotypes were treated as single units for association and clustering because of strong linkage in the cohort. Among 300 to 450 genotyped donors of the cohort, an average of approximately 250,000 unique TCR beta nucleotide sequences were sequenced per donor, roughly 20% of them non-productive.

The library was generated by the immunoSEQ multiplex PCR assay. The multiplex PCR relied on a mix of 60 forward primers for TCR Vbeta segments and 13 reverse primers for TCR Jbeta segments. The CDR3 region of rearranged TCR beta genes was amplified from genomic DNA with a multiplex PCR assay. Amplified TCR beta libraries were sequenced as 87-base-pair reads on the Illumina HiSeq System. The original methods were these. A later analysis counted approximately 74 million unique TCR beta chains across the 500 to 850 repertoires, and 9.5 million to 11 million of these chains were shared by at least two donors. Raw reads were error-corrected and collapsed into unique sequences with a nearest-neighbor algorithm that merged closely related sequences to remove PCR and sequencing errors. Alignment of CDR3 sequences to IMGT reference sequences was used to assign V, D and J gene segments. For a sequence to be retained, a match of at least six nucleotides to both a V gene segment and a J gene segment was required. Rearrangements were called productive when the CDR3 lacked stop codons and stayed in frame with V and J; all others were non-productive. CDR3 was defined by IMGT convention, running from the second conserved V-encoded cysteine to the conserved J-encoded phenylalanine. The earlier analysis of approximately 590 of the donors excluded any sequence lacking an unambiguous match to a single V gene segment. In an earlier analysis of approximately 590 of the donors, a V segment was called functional when productive rearrangements were above 56.7%, and segregating when the standard deviation between donors exceeded 5%. To diagnose cytomegalovirus status from the catalog of TCR beta chain sequences, a statistical classification framework was built. In a later analysis, V and J genes were assigned by comparing TCR nucleotide sequences against IMGT/GENE-DB human TR gene sequences. The TCRdist pipeline was used in a later analysis to assign CDR3 sequences and most-parsimonious VDJ recombination scenarios. In a later analysis, each TCR beta chain was defined by its CDR3 amino acid sequence together with its V-gene family, and reads lacking a unique V-gene family were excluded. In a later analysis, 450 to 600 highly shared, low-generation-probability nucleotide sequences were removed to address suspected cross-contamination and a sequencing artifact. In a later analysis, a clonal expansion index was calculated for each public chain from normalized within-repertoire ranks of inferred template counts. In a later analysis, generation probabilities were computed with a VDJ recombination model fitted to out-of-frame rearrangements, and the resulting probabilities were checked against IGoR. A later analysis scored TCR-TCR, TCR-HLA and TCR-CMV co-occurrence with hypergeometric tests, applying a repertoire-size bias correction to TCR pairs. To estimate false discovery rates, a later analysis permuted the HLA or CMV assignments 20 times. In a later analysis, co-occurring TCRs were grouped using DBSCAN, and TCRdist sequence similarity was added for clustering within HLA-allele-positive subsets. Co-occurrence clustering excluded repertoires with fewer than 30,000 or more than 120,000 public chains, plus five with anomalous nucleotide sharing. Not all clones reach the TCRdb copy of this immuneACCESS table, which keeps in-frame sequences only. Checked studies attribute under half of the gap to unresolved V genes and leave the rest unexplained. The V and J calls and clone size were taken over from that table, and D and trimming were inferred from the DNA. The sample data list 100,000 or so clones, and roughly 70% of these were observed just once. Of the sample, roughly 10% falls within the top ten clones.

What the authors observed across the whole study: Compared with equally common non-associated chains, HLA-associated TCR beta chains in a later analysis were more clonally expanded and had lower generation probabilities. Most TCR sequences were seen in very few donors, while some public TCRs were found in many individuals. It was suggested by the authors that the approach could potentially be generalized to other disease states and immunological phenotypes. A further reported finding was that TCR beta sequences accurately predicted the HLA-A and HLA-B alleles for most subjects in the first cohort. Strong co-occurrence of HLA alleles, especially DR and DQ, made assigning TCR associations to individual alleles difficult. For the cohort, immune exposure information was limited to CMV serostatus. In an earlier analysis of under 600 of the donors, most TCR beta V segments were observed in productive rearrangements about 87% or about 30% of the time, broadly matching IMGT annotations. In a later analysis, TCR association rates were found to vary across HLA loci, with the most associated TCRs seen for DRB1 alleles and the fewest for HLA-C alleles. A total of 164 TCR beta chains were listed by the study as associated with cytomegalovirus. Sequencing depth was assumed to be roughly uniform across donors in the presence/absence analyses, though that assumption may not hold. Because the 87-base-pair reads could not distinguish some IMGT-functional V segments, including TRBV6-2 and TRBV6-3, those segments were excluded. Three of the identified cytomegalovirus-associated TCR beta chains were confirmed in vitro to be specific for cytomegalovirus antigens. According to a later genetic analysis, donors in an Asian-associated ancestry cluster had fewer N-insertions in productive TCRs than the approximately 630-donor mean. The classifier was reported to diagnose cytomegalovirus status with high specificity and sensitivity in both the original and validation cohorts. In a later genetic analysis, a missense DCLRE1C variant was associated with V-gene and J-gene trimming of TCR beta chains, and the association was replicated in an independent cohort. In this cohort, only TCR beta chains were sequenced, and detectable features were limited by the absence of alpha or paired-chain data. The sequencing pipeline was judged likely to have produced a cluster of highly shared sequence variants as a technical artifact. The earlier analysis of almost 600 of the donors excluded some 15 rarely observed V segments, including chromosome 9 orphons, because counts were too low. HLA typing was unavailable for some donors at each locus, so association tests used only the typed subset. Correlated functional status among segregating V segments might reflect linkage disequilibrium, but an unknown experimental factor could not be ruled out. A later analysis associated around 16,000 TCR beta sequences with specific HLA alleles at a false discovery rate of 0.05. According to a later analysis, parvovirus B19, influenza, CMV and Epstein-Barr virus appeared linked to several top co-occurrence clusters. In a later analysis, most CMV-associated TCR beta chains were found to appear HLA-restricted, with HLA associations seemingly driven largely by CMV exposure.

Recombination joined TRBV7-9 with TRBJ1-1; TRBD1 is a weak D gene call, 6 bases matching. The clonotype was recovered from a man aged 40-55 years in good health and CMV-seropositive. The material sequenced was PBMCs. The bases are TGTGCCAGCAGCTTAGGGGGGCCCCTACGGAACACTGAAGCTTTCTTT. Translated, this is CASSLGGPLRNTEAFF.